This TCR beta chain was captured in a study of T cell repertoires in cytomegalovirus infection. On the study more broadly: Public TCR beta signatures marked donors with CMV infection and the matching HLA. Study outcomes and limitations: The ex vivo response was dominated by HLA-C-restricted CMV-specific TCR beta clonotypes.

Each CDR3 protein gets one entry after TCRdb re-called the reads with MiXCR. The sample shows around 290,000 distinct CDR3 sequences, roughly 25% of them seen only once. The trim removed 7 bases at V and 6 bases at J, leaving 5 bases unmatched. The CDR3 runs 12 residues. CDR1 and CDR2 from the germline V gene are SGHTA and FQGTGA. As concerns this clonotype: What it binds is not known. This clone may be a read error of a much larger clone one base away. The CDR3 carries no conserved terminal phenylalanine or tryptophan, so it likely arises from a read error.

This chain connects TRBV7-3 to TRBJ1-2; 7 bases are shared with TRBD1. This receptor was taken from a human donor in good health (CMV status not recorded). Some clones in this sample may be carry-over from other donors' samples. Sequencing was done on a sample of PBMCs. The CDR3 DNA sequence: TGTGCCAGCACCCAGGGGGTGGATGGCTACACCTTA. Its protein product is CASTQGVDGYTL.